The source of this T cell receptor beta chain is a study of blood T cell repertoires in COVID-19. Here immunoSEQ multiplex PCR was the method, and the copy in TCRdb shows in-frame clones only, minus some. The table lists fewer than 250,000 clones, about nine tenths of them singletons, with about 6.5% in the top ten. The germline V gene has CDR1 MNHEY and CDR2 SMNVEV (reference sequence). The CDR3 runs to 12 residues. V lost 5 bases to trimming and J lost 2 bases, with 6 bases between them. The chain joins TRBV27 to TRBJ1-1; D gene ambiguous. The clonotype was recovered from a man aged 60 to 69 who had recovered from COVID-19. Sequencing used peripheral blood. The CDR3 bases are TGTGCCAGCAGTGCCACTAACACTGAAGCTTTCTTT. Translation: CASSATNTEAFF.